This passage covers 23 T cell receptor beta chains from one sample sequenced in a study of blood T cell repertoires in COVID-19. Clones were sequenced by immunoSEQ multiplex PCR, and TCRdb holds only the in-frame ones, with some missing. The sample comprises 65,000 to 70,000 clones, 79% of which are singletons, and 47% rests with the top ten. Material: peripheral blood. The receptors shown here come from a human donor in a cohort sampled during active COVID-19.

The CDR3 here is CASSPLGPGVNTEAFF. CDR3 nucleotide sequence: TGCGCCAGCAGCCCCTTGGGGCCTGGGGTGAACACTGAAGCTTTCTTT. The V and J genes are TRBV5-1 and TRBJ1-1; D possibly corresponds to TRBD1 (5 bases). The ends were cut back, 4 bases at V and 0 bases at J, with 16 bases in the middle. CDR3 size: 16 residues. Germline loops: CDR1 SGHRS, CDR2 YFSETQ.

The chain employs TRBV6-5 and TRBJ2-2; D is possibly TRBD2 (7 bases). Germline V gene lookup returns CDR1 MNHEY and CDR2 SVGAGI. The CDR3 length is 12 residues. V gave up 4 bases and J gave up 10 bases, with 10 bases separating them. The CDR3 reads CASSWGGKELFF. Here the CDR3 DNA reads TGTGCCAGCAGTTGGGGGGGCAAGGAGCTGTTTTTT.

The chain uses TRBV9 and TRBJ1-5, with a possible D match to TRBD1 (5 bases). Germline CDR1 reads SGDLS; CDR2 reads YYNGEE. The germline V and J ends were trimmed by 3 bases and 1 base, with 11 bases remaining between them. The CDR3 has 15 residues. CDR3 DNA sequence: TGTGCCAGCAGCGCCGACGGGGGGAGCAATCAGCCCCAGCATTTT. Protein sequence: CASSADGGSNQPQHF.

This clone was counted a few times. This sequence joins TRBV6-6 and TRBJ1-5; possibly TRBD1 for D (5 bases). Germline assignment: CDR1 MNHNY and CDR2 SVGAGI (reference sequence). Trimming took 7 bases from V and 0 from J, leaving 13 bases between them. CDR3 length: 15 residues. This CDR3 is CASTSGAGSNQPQHF. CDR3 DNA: TGTGCCAGCACGTCTGGGGCTGGTAGCAATCAGCCCCAGCATTTT.

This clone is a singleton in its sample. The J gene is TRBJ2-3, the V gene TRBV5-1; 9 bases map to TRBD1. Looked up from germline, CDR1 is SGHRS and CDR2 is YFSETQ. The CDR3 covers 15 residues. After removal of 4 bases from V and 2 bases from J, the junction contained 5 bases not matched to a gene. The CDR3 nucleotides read TGCGCCAGCAGCCCAGACAGGGGGGCCACAGATACGCAGTATTTT. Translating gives CASSPDRGATDTQYF.

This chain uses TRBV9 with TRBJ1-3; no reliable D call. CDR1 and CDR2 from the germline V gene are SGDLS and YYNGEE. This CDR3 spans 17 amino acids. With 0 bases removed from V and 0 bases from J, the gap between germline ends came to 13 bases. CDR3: CASSVDEGLSSGNTIYF. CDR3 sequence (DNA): TGTGCCAGCAGCGTAGACGAGGGCTTAAGCTCTGGAAACACCATATATTTT.

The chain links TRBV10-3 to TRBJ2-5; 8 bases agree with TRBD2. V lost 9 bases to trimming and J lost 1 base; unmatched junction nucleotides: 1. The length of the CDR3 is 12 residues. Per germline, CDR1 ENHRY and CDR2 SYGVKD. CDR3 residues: CAISGTQETQYF. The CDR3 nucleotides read TGTGCCATTAGCGGGACCCAAGAGACCCAGTACTTC.

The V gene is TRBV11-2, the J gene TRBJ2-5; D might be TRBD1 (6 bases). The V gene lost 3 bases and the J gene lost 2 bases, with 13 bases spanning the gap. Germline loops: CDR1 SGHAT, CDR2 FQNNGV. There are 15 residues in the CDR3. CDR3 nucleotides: TGTGCCAGCAGCTTGGACAGTGCTTATCAAGAGACCCAGTACTTC. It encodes CASSLDSAYQETQYF.

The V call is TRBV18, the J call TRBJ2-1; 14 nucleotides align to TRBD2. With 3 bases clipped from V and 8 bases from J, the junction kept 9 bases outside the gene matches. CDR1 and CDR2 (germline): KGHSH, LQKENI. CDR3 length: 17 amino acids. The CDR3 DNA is TGTGCCAGCTCACCCTTAGGGACTAGCGGGAGTTCAGATGAGCAGTTCTTC. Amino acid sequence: CASSPLGTSGSSDEQFF.

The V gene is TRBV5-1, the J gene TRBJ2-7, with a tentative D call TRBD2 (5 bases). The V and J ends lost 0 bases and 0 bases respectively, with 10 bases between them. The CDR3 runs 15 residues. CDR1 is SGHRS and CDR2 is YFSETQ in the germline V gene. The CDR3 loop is CASSLVGGSSYEQYF. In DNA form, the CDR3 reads TGCGCCAGCAGCTTGGTAGGTGGGAGCTCCTACGAGCAGTACTTC.

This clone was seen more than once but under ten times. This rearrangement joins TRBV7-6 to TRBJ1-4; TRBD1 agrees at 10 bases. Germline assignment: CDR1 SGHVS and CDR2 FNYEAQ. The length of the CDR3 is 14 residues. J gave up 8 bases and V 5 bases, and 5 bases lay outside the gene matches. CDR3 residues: CASSLGTGAEKLFF. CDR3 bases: TGTGCCAGCAGCCTAGGGACAGGGGCCGAAAAACTGTTTTTT. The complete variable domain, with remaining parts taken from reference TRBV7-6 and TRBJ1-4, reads GAGVSQSPRYKVTKRGQDVALRCDPISGHVSLYWYRQALGQGPEFLTYFNYEAQQDKSGLPNDRFSAERPEGSISTLTIQRTEQRDSAMYRCASSLGTGAEKLFFGSGTQLSVL.

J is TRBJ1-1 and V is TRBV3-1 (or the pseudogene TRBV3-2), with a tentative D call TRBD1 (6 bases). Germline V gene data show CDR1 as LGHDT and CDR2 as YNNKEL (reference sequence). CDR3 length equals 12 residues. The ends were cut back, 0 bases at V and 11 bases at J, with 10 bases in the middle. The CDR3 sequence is CASSQEGAVAFF. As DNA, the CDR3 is TGTGCCAGCAGCCAAGAGGGGGCAGTGGCTTTCTTT.

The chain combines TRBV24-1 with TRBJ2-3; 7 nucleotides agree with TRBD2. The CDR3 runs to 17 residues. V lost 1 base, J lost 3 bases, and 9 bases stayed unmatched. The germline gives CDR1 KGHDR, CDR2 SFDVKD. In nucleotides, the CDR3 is TGTGCCACCAGTGATTTCCCCAGGGTCGGGAGGACAGATACGCAGTATTTT. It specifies CATSDFPRVGRTDTQYF.

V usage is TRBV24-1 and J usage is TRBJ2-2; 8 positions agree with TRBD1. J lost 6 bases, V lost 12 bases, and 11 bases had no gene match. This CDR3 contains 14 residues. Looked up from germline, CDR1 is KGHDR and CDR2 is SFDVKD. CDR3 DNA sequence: TGTGCCTCCTGTGGACAGGGCTCTCCCGGGGAGCTGTTTTTT. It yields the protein CASCGQGSPGELFF.

The CDR3 DNA sequence: TGCGCCAGCAGCCCTGGGACAGGGAGCTACGAGCAGTACTTC. Amino acids: CASSPGTGSYEQYF. This rearrangement joins TRBV5-1 to TRBJ2-7, with 9 bases matching TRBD1. V lost 4 bases to trimming and J lost 3 bases; unmatched junction nucleotides: 5. Per the germline V gene, CDR1 is SGHRS and CDR2 is YFSETQ. This CDR3 region has 14 residues.

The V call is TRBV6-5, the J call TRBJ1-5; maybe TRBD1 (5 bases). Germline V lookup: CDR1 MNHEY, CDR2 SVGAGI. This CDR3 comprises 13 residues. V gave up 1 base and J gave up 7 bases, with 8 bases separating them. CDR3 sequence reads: CASSYFRGQPQHF. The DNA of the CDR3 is TGTGCCAGCAGTTACTTTCGGGGGCAGCCCCAGCATTTT.

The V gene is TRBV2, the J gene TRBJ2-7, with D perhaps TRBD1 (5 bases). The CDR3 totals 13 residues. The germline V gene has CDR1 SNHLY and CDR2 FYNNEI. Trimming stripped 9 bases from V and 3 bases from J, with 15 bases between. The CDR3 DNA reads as TGTGCCAGTTGCAGGGAATCGGGCTACGAGCAGTACTTC. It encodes CASCRESGYEQYF.

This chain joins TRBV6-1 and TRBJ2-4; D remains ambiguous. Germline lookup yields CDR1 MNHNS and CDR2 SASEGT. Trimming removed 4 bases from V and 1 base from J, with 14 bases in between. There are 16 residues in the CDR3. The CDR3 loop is CASSGGSVLAKNIQYF. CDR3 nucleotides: TGTGCCAGCAGTGGAGGATCGGTTCTGGCCAAAAACATTCAGTACTTC.

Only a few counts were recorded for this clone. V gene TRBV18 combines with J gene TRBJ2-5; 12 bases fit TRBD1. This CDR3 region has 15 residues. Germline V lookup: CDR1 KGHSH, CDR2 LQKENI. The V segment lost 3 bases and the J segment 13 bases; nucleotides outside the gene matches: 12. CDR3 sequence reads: CASSPSGTGGPPLYF. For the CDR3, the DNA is TGTGCCAGCTCACCTTCGGGGACAGGGGGCCCGCCCTTGTACTTC.

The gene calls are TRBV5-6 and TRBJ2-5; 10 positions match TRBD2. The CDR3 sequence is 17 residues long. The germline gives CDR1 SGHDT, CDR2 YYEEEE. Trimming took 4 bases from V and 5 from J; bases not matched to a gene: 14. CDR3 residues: CASSRVGLAGAGETQYF. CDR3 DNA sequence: TGTGCCAGCAGCCGCGTCGGCCTAGCGGGGGCAGGGGAGACCCAGTACTTC.

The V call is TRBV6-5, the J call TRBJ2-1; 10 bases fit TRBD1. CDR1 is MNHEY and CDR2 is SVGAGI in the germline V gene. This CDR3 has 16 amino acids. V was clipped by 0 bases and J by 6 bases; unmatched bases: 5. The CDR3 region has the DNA TGTGCCAGCAGTTACTCAGGACAGGGGGTGTCCAATGAGCAGTTCTTC. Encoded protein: CASSYSGQGVSNEQFF.

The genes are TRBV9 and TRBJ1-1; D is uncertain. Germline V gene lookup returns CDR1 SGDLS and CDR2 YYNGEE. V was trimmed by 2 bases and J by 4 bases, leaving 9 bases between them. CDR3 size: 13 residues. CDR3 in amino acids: CASSVTSGTEAFF. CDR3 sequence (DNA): TGTGCCAGCAGCGTGACCTCGGGCACTGAAGCTTTCTTT.

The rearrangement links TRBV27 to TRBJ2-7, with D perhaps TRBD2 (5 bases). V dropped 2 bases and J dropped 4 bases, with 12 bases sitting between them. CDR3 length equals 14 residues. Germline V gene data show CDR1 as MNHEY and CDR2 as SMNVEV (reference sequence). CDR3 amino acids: CASSLVGSLYEQYF. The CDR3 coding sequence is TGTGCCAGCAGTTTAGTAGGGAGTTTATACGAGCAGTACTTC.